This entry describes one TCR beta chain. Germline V gives CDR1 SGDLS, CDR2 YYNGEE. The length of the CDR3 is 13 residues. V lost 5 bases to trimming and J lost 8 bases; unmatched junction nucleotides: 8. The entry originates in a study of glioma-infiltrating T cells after dendritic cell vaccination. Produced via immunoSEQ multiplex PCR; TCRdb's table is partial and in-frame only. The sample has fewer than 75,000 clones, around 81% seen once. The source of this sequence is a human donor with glioblastoma. The J gene is TRBJ1-2, the V gene TRBV9; the match to TRBD1 covers 8 bases. The sequencing used blood, collected before dendritic cell vaccination. CDR3 nucleotides: TGTGCCAGCAGTCTCCAGGGGGCGGGAGGCTACACCTTC. It yields the protein CASSLQGAGGYTF.